Following are 4 T cell receptor beta chains from one sample sequenced in a study of cytomegalovirus exposure and HLA in healthy donors. The PCR was carried out with 60 Vbeta primers and 13 Jbeta primers. Sequencing was performed with immunoSEQ multiplex PCR; in TCRdb, only in-frame clones are kept and a portion is missing. This sample has approximately 100,000 clones, with about 85% found just once. Sample: PBMCs. The source of these receptors is a man aged 30 to 45 in good health and CMV-seronegative.

The V call is TRBV7-9, the J call TRBJ2-5, with 7 nucleotides matching TRBD1. With V trimmed by 1 base and J by 5 bases, 7 bases remained unmatched. This CDR3 is built from 15 residues. CDR1 is SEHNR, CDR2 FQNEAQ, per germline (reference sequence). The CDR3, as DNA: TGTGCCAGCAGCTTAGACCGACAGGGTTGGGAGACCCAGTACTTC. Translating it yields CASSLDRQGWETQYF.

This clone appeared a few times. The CDR3 spells CANKRGLNTEAFF. DNA for the CDR3: TGTGCCAACAAACGGGGTCTAAACACTGAAGCTTTCTTT. The rearrangement joins TRBV19 to TRBJ1-1; D remains unclear. The CDR3 covers 13 residues. Trimming took off 10 bases at V and 2 bases at J, with 14 bases between the two ends. In germline, CDR1 is LNHDA, CDR2 SQIVND (reference sequence). The full variable domain, in which reference TRBV19 and TRBJ1-1 provide the parts outside the CDR3, is DGGITQSPKYLFRKEGQNVTLSCEQNLNHDAMYWYRQDPGQGLRLIYYSQIVNDFQKGDIAEGYSVSREKKESFPLTVTSAQKNPTAFYLCANKRGLNTEAFFGQGTRLTVV.

The chain couples TRBV9 to TRBJ2-6; TRBD1 aligns across 7 bases. This CDR3 has 17 amino acids. CDR1 and CDR2 from the germline V gene are SGDLS and YYNGEE. V was pared by 7 bases and J by 0 bases, with 10 bases of the junction left unmatched. The CDR3 spells CASGLSRQGSGANVLTF. Written as DNA, the CDR3 is TGTGCCAGCGGCCTCTCCCGACAGGGCTCTGGGGCCAACGTCCTGACTTTC.

This chain joins TRBV6-1 and TRBJ1-1, with 7 bases matching TRBD1. V dropped 1 base and J dropped 1; count of bases not matched to a gene: 6. The CDR3 spans 16 residues. CDR1 is MNHNS, CDR2 SASEGT, per germline. The CDR3 reads CASSEGAGGWNTEAFF. The CDR3 nucleotides read TGTGCCAGCAGTGAAGGGGCAGGGGGTTGGAACACTGAAGCTTTCTTT.